The clone carrying this T cell receptor beta chain was seen only a few times. The use of a sample-barcoded 5' primer and a J-beta primer mix characterized a second PCR of roughly 6 to 11 cycles. TCRdb itself ran the 5' RACE reads through MiXCR, one entry per CDR3 protein. In the table there are roughly 1,800,000 distinct CDR3 sequences, less than 50% of which are singletons. V was pared by 5 bases and J by 2 bases, with 16 bases between. CDR3 size: 15 residues. Germline CDR1 reads DFQATT; CDR2 reads SNEGSKA (reference sequence). The data were taken from a study of blood T cells in healthy people across ages.

The source material was blood. The rearrangement joins TRBV20-1 to TRBJ1-5; TRBD1 might be the D (5 bases). The receptor's source is a woman aged 40 to 50 in good health. CDR3 protein: CSAFARVRGNQPQHF. CDR3 in DNA: TGCAGTGCTTTCGCCAGGGTTCGTGGCAATCAGCCCCAGCATTTT.